This T cell receptor (beta chain) was found in a study of vaccination and CD4 T cells after COVID-19. Study at large: Stimulation of the cells used overlapping spike peptide pools from SARS-CoV-2 and from the common cold coronaviruses HCoV-NL63, HCoV-OC43 and HCoV-229E. Overall study findings and caveats: Reactive clonotype counts went from median 21 after infection to approximately 38 after vaccination, nonsignificantly.

Sequenced with the Oncomine TCR Beta short-read assay was DNA taken from cultured CD4+ T cells. TCRdb called the PCR reads again in MiXCR, with one record for every CDR3 protein. The sample shows approximately 13,000 distinct CDR3 sequences, less than 35% of them seen only once. The V end was cut by 4 bases, the J end by 2 bases, with 4 bases between. The CDR3 has 12 amino acids. Per germline, CDR1 MNHEY and CDR2 SVGAGI. Indicated treatment: approximately 10-day PBMC culture with coronavirus spike peptide pools or control peptides (ViraFEST assay). Negative selection isolated the CD4+ T cells once the cells had been cultured for 10 days. Regarding this clonotype: Its matching antigen is unknown.

The starting material was CD4+ T cells from blood, cultured in vitro, obtained before SARS-CoV-2 vaccination. This receptor was identified in a human donor who received a COVID-19 vaccine. The genes are TRBV6-5 and TRBJ2-3, with unresolved D. The CDR3 DNA reads as TGTGCCAGCAGTTCGAACACAGATACGCAGTATTTT. It translates to CASSSNTDTQYF.